This T cell receptor (beta chain) was recovered during a study of chemoradiotherapy in HPV16-positive cancers. Across the whole study: Functional T-cell assays on two HPV16-positive patients' cells defined candidate HPV-specific clones and common TCR motifs.

General study findings and limits: Functional assays defining HPV-specific T cells used only a couple of HPV16-positive patients. HPV-responsive T-cell expansion during chemoradiotherapy was linked to improved recurrence-free survival in HPV16-positive patients. Candidate HPV-specific clones and E7-related TCR motifs grew in tumor during treatment.

Sequenced by immunoSEQ multiplex PCR; TCRdb stores in-frame clones only, minus some. This sample has approximately 10,000 clones, with about three quarters found just once. This clone appeared once. No antigen is known for it. V was cut by 6 bases and J by 4 bases, with 8 bases left in between. Germline V gene data show CDR1 as SGHVS and CDR2 as FNYEAQ. The CDR3 is 12 amino acids. The sample was gathered from a patient who underwent chemoradiotherapy. This clonotype originated in a human donor with HPV-associated anogenital cancer. J is TRBJ2-3 and V is TRBV7-6, with D hard to call. CDR3: CASRGPADTQYF. The DNA of the CDR3 is TGTGCCAGCAGGGGTCCCGCAGATACGCAGTATTTT.